The 24 T cell receptor beta chains below come from one sample, sequenced in a study of long-term antiretroviral therapy in people with HIV. Survey-level immunoSEQ v3.0 assays were run. The method was immunoSEQ multiplex PCR; TCRdb's version includes in-frame clones alone and lacks a portion of them. The table lists around 15,000 clones, 88% of them singletons. This sample comprised unsorted PBMCs, obtained 6.9 years after starting antiretroviral therapy. All receptors derive from a man aged 50 or older with HIV.

This clone was seen just once. The V and J genes are TRBV29-1 and TRBJ2-3, with D tentatively TRBD2 (6 bases). V lost 4 bases and J 5 bases, leaving 19 bases between the germline ends. This CDR3 is 15 amino acids long. Looked up from germline, CDR1 is SQVTM and CDR2 is ANQGSEA. The CDR3 loop reads CSVGSGSDTGDTQYF. CDR3 in DNA: TGCAGCGTTGGTAGCGGCTCGGACACCGGAGATACGCAGTATTTT.

V and J are TRBV6-5 and TRBJ1-1; D is ambiguous. Germline V CDR1 and CDR2: MNHEY, SVGAGI. The CDR3 runs 14 residues. Trimming removed 5 bases from V and 1 base from J, with 11 bases in between. Written as DNA, the CDR3 is TGTGCCAGCAGTCTTTCCCCGGGGAACACTGAAGCTTTCTTT. Its protein is CASSLSPGNTEAFF.

The rearrangement joins TRBV6-5 to TRBJ1-3, with TRBD1 matching over 7 bases. Germline CDR1 is MNHEY and CDR2 is SVGAGI. This CDR3 has 15 residues. The V segment lost 5 bases and the J segment 4 bases; nucleotides outside the gene matches: 8. The CDR3 region has the DNA TGTGCCAGCAGTACAGGGGCGCAAAGAGGAAACACCATATATTTT. Encoded protein: CASSTGAQRGNTIYF.

The V gene is TRBV5-4, the J gene TRBJ2-1; D not resolved. The germline V and J ends were trimmed by 1 base and 9 bases, with 11 bases remaining between them. The CDR3 sequence is 13 residues long. The germline V gene has CDR1 SGHNT and CDR2 YYREEE (reference sequence). CDR3 in amino acids: CASSLSEIPEQFF. The CDR3 bases are TGTGCCAGCAGCTTGTCCGAGATCCCTGAGCAGTTCTTC.

The genes are TRBV5-7 and TRBJ2-7; the match to TRBD2 covers 12 bases. TRBV5-7 is known as an ORF, though its function is uncertain. J lost 0 bases, V lost 4 bases, and 5 bases had no gene match. This CDR3 contains 16 residues. The CDR3 sequence: CASSDGLAGNSYEQYF. The CDR3 DNA follows: TGTGCCAGCAGCGACGGACTAGCGGGAAACTCCTACGAGCAGTACTTC.

V is TRBV29-1 and J is TRBJ2-6; D possibly corresponds to TRBD1 (5 bases). The CDR3 is 13 residues long. V shed 5 bases and J shed 8 bases, with 13 bases lying between them. Looked up from germline, CDR1 is SQVTM and CDR2 is ANQGSEA. The CDR3 region has the DNA TGCAGCGTTCGCCAGGGTTCGACCAACGTCCTGACTTTC. Amino acids: CSVRQGSTNVLTF.

The chain employs TRBV30 and TRBJ2-1; perhaps D is TRBD1 or TRBD2 (6 bases each). The CDR3 length is 14 residues. V was trimmed by 4 bases and J by 7 bases, leaving 17 bases between them. Germline values: CDR1 GTSNPN, CDR2 SVGIG (reference sequence). In DNA, the CDR3 is TGTGCCTGGAATGTTGAGGGGGGACGTAATGAGCAGTTCTTC. Translation gives CAWNVEGGRNEQFF.

The chain uses TRBV19 and TRBJ1-2; unclear D gene. CDR1 is LNHDA, CDR2 SQIVND, per germline (reference sequence). There are 14 residues in the CDR3. V lost 7 bases and J lost 5, with 17 bases in between. CDR3 nucleotide sequence: TGTGCCAGTAAAAACGGTGGCGCTTCATATGGCTACACCTTC. It yields the protein CASKNGGASYGYTF.

This rearrangement joins TRBV7-2 to TRBJ1-2, with 7 bases that match TRBD1. The J segment lost 7 bases and the V segment lost 0 bases, leaving 14 bases of the junction unmatched. Germline CDR1 reads SGHTA; CDR2 reads FQGNSA. This CDR3 spans 17 amino acids. The CDR3 protein is CASSLALNAGGFSGYTF. In nucleotides, the CDR3 is TGTGCCAGCAGCTTAGCTTTGAACGCAGGGGGTTTCTCTGGCTACACCTTC.

The V call is TRBV19, the J call TRBJ1-3, with 9 bases that match TRBD1. V lost 6 bases to trimming and J lost 1 base; unmatched junction nucleotides: 4. The V gene's germline CDR1 is LNHDA and CDR2 SQIVND (reference sequence). The CDR3 runs 15 residues. The CDR3 spells CASRYRGQSGNTIYF. CDR3 nucleotide sequence: TGTGCCAGTAGGTACAGGGGGCAGTCTGGAAACACCATATATTTT.

The chain has TRBV19 and TRBJ1-1; no clear D gene. The CDR3 consists of 13 residues. Trimming cost V 4 bases and J 8 bases, with 14 bases left between them. Germline V gives CDR1 LNHDA, CDR2 SQIVND (reference sequence). The CDR3 DNA follows: TGTGCCAGTAGTACGGGGTTTCTTCGCGAAGCTTTCTTT. Residues: CASSTGFLREAFF.

The gene calls are TRBV4-3 and TRBJ2-2, with TRBD1 identical over 8 bases. Germline CDR1 LGHNA, CDR2 YSLEER. The CDR3 runs to 17 residues. With 0 bases clipped from V and 9 bases from J, the junction kept 12 bases outside the gene matches. The CDR3 spells CASSQDPPQGARWELFF. CDR3 nucleotide sequence: TGCGCCAGCAGCCAAGACCCCCCCCAGGGGGCGCGGTGGGAGCTGTTTTTT.

The gene calls are TRBV27 and TRBJ1-2; D unresolved. Germline assignment: CDR1 MNHEY and CDR2 SMNVEV (reference sequence). Trimming left V 2 bases short and J 4 bases short, with 14 bases between. The CDR3 contains 15 residues. The CDR3 here is CASSLSRGGVYGYTF. CDR3 DNA sequence: TGTGCCAGCAGTTTAAGCCGGGGAGGTGTCTATGGCTACACCTTC.

The CDR3 reads CASSPDTPPYEQYF. The CDR3 nucleotides are TGTGCCAGCAGCCCTGACACTCCTCCCTACGAGCAGTACTTC. The V gene is TRBV7-3, the J gene TRBJ2-7; D is unresolved. The V gene lost 5 bases and the J gene lost 2 bases, with 13 bases spanning the gap. This CDR3 has 14 residues. Looked up from germline, CDR1 is SGHTA and CDR2 is FQGTGA.

This clone appeared once. The J gene is TRBJ1-5, the V gene TRBV7-8; D gene uncertain. The CDR3 extends over 15 amino acids. V gave up 1 base and J gave up 0 bases, with 7 bases separating them. Germline CDR1 SGHVS, CDR2 FQNEAQ. CDR3 nucleotide sequence: TGTGCCAGCAGCTTAGTTGGCTATAGCAATCAGCCCCAGCATTTT. Residues: CASSLVGYSNQPQHF.

The rearrangement uses TRBV4-1 and TRBJ1-5; D not certain. Germline CDR1 reads MGHRA; CDR2 reads YSYEKL. With 4 bases removed from V and 9 bases from J, the gap between germline ends came to 19 bases. This CDR3 comprises 15 residues. The CDR3 region is CASSPRAGNPWPQHF. In nucleotides, the CDR3 is TGCGCCAGCAGCCCTCGAGCGGGGAACCCGTGGCCCCAGCATTTT.

The chain has TRBV30 and TRBJ2-1; no clear D gene. V was trimmed by 1 base and J by 7 bases, leaving 5 bases between them. This CDR3 spans 11 amino acids. Germline CDR1 reads GTSNPN; CDR2 reads SVGIG (reference sequence). CDR3 protein: CAWSASNEQFF. CDR3 nucleotides: TGTGCCTGGAGTGCCTCGAATGAGCAGTTCTTC. Full variable domain (rest looked up from reference TRBV30 and TRBJ2-1): SQTIHQWPATLVQPVGSPLSLECTVEGTSNPNLYWYRQAAGRGLQLLFYSVGIGQISSEVPQNLSASRPQDRQFILSSKKLLLSDSGFYLCAWSASNEQFFGPGTRLTVL.

V gene TRBV27 combines with J gene TRBJ2-5; 9 bases match TRBD2. Trimming removed 8 bases from V and 5 bases from J; junction bases left unmatched: 6. This CDR3 contains 13 residues. CDR1 and CDR2 from the germline V gene are MNHEY and SMNVEV (reference sequence). The CDR3 region is CASQNSGSETQYF. The CDR3 bases are TGTGCCAGCCAAAATAGCGGGAGTGAGACCCAGTACTTC.

V is TRBV7-9 and J is TRBJ2-5; D uncertain. The CDR3 runs 14 residues. Trimming took 1 base from V and 1 from J, leaving 7 bases between them. Germline loops: CDR1 SEHNR, CDR2 FQNEAQ (reference sequence). The CDR3 loop reads CASSLDGIQETQYF. CDR3 bases: TGTGCCAGCAGCTTAGACGGTATCCAAGAGACCCAGTACTTC.

The chain uses TRBV7-6 and TRBJ1-1; TRBD1 might be the D (6 bases). The CDR3 has 13 residues. The germline V gene has CDR1 SGHVS and CDR2 FNYEAQ. The V end lost 3 bases, the J end lost 6 bases, and 11 bases lay between the germline ends. CDR3 amino acids: CASSLGGLAEAFF. The CDR3 DNA reads TGTGCCAGCAGCTTGGGGGGGCTCGCTGAAGCTTTCTTT.

V gene TRBV7-3 combines with J gene TRBJ2-5; 9 positions agree with TRBD1. CDR1 and CDR2 (germline): SGHTA, FQGTGA. The CDR3 has 14 residues. The trim removed 5 bases at V and 5 bases at J, leaving 6 bases unmatched. The CDR3 spells CASSPTGGKETQYF. The CDR3 DNA reads TGTGCCAGCAGCCCGACAGGGGGTAAGGAGACCCAGTACTTC.

The gene calls are TRBV5-8 and TRBJ2-1; TRBD1 is a possible D gene (6 bases). The V gene's germline CDR1 is SGHTS and CDR2 YDEGEE. The CDR3 spans 11 residues. Trimming cost V 4 bases and J 13 bases, with 12 bases left between them. CDR3 sequence: CASSASDSQFF. The CDR3 DNA follows: TGTGCCAGCAGCGCATCGGACAGTCAGTTCTTC.

V gene TRBV14 combines with J gene TRBJ2-1; the D is unclear. Germline CDR1 SGHDN, CDR2 FVKESK. The CDR3 covers 15 residues. Trimming took off 2 bases at V and 0 bases at J, with 8 bases between the two ends. This chain's CDR3 is CASSQRLVSYNEQFF. CDR3 DNA sequence: TGTGCCAGCAGCCAACGTCTAGTCTCCTACAATGAGCAGTTCTTC.

V and J are TRBV19 and TRBJ2-1; 14 bases map to TRBD2. After removal of 6 bases from V and 8 bases from J, the junction contained 6 bases not matched to a gene. The CDR3 is 15 residues long. CDR1 LNHDA and CDR2 SQIVND come from the germline V gene (reference sequence). Here the CDR3 reads CASSLTSGRVHEQFF. The CDR3 coding sequence is TGTGCCAGTAGCCTGACTAGCGGGAGGGTCCATGAGCAGTTCTTC. Full variable domain (rest looked up from reference TRBV19 and TRBJ2-1): DGGITQSPKYLFRKEGQNVTLSCEQNLNHDAMYWYRQDPGQGLRLIYYSQIVNDFQKGDIAEGYSVSREKKESFPLTVTSAQKNPTAFYLCASSLTSGRVHEQFFGPGTRLTVL.